This T cell receptor (beta chain) emerged from a study of blood T cells in healthy people across ages. Healthy Russian Caucasian donors spanned ages about 6 to 95 years. Peripheral blood was drawn, around 9.3 milliliters per donor. Samples each had at least 5 micrograms of total RNA extracted. Then a second PCR, running roughly 7 to 11 cycles, was carried out with a sample-barcoded 5' primer and a J-beta primer mix. Each of the cDNA molecules was tagged by a template-switch adaptor with 12 random nucleotides. TCRdb re-analysed the 5' RACE reads in MiXCR, keeping a single row per CDR3 protein. The sample shows 270,000 or so distinct CDR3 sequences, 25% to 30% of them seen only once. Germline V gene lookup returns CDR1 MGHDK and CDR2 SYGVNS. This CDR3 has 14 residues. Deletions cut 7 bases from V and 5 bases from J, with 17 bases between.

The chain has TRBV25-1 and TRBJ1-2, with D perhaps TRBD1 (6 bases). The source of this sequence is a woman aged 70 to 79 in good health. Source material: blood. The CDR3 reads CASIGDGRGYGYTF. The CDR3 DNA sequence: TGTGCCAGCATCGGTGACGGAAGGGGGTATGGCTACACCTTC.